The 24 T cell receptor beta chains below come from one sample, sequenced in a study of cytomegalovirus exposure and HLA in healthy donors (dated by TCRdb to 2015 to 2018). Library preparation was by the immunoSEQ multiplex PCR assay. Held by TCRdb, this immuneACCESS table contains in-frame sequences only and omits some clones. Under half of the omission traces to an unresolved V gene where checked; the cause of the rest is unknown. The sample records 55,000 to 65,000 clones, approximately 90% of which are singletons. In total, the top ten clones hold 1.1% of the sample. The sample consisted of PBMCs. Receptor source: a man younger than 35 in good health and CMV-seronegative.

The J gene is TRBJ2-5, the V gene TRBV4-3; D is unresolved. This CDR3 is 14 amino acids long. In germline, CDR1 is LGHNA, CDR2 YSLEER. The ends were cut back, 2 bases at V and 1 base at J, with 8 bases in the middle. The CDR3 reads CASSQQTSQETQYF. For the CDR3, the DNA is TGCGCCAGCAGCCAACAGACTTCCCAAGAGACCCAGTACTTC.

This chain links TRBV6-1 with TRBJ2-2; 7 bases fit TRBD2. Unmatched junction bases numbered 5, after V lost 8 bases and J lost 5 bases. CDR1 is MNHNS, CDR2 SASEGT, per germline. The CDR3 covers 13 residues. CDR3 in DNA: TGTGCCAGCGCGGGGGTGCGAACCGGGGAGCTGTTTTTT. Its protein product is CASAGVRTGELFF.

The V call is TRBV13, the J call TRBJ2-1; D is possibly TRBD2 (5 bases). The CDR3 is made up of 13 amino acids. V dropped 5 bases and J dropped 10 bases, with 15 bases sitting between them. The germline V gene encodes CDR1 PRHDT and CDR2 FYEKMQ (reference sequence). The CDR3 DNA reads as TGTGCCAGCAGCCATGGGCCTTCGGGAGAGCAGTTCTTC. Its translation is CASSHGPSGEQFF.

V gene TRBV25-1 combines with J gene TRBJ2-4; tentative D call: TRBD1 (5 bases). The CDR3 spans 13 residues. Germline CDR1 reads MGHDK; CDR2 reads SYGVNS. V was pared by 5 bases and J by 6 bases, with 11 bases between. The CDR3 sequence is CASSLGASNIQYF. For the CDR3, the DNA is TGTGCCAGCAGTTTAGGGGCGTCAAACATTCAGTACTTC. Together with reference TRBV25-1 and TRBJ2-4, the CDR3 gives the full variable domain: EADIYQTPRYLVIGTGKKITLECSQTMGHDKMYWYQQDPGMELHLIHYSYGVNSTEKGDLSSESTVSRIRTEHFPLTLESARPSHTSQYLCASSLGASNIQYFGAGTRLSVL.

The CDR3 is CASSQGQLLYGYTF. The CDR3 nucleotides read TGTGCCAGCAGCCAAGGACAGTTACTCTATGGCTACACCTTC. The chain combines TRBV14 with TRBJ1-2; tentative D call: TRBD1 (5 bases). Trimming left V 1 base short and J 4 bases short, with 10 bases between. CDR1 is SGHDN and CDR2 is FVKESK in the germline V gene. The CDR3 spans 14 residues.

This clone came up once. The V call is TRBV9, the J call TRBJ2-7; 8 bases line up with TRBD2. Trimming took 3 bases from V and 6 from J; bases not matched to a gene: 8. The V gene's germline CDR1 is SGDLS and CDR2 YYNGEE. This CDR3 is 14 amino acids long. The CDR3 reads CASSATGTSSEQYF. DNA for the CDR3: TGTGCCAGCAGCGCAACCGGGACTAGTAGCGAGCAGTACTTC.

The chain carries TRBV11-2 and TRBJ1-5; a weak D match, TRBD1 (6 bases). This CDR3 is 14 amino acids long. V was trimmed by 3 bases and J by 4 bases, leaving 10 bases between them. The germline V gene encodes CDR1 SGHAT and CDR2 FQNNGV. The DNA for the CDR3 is TGTGCCAGCAGCTTGGGGACAATGAATCAGCCCCAGCATTTT. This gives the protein CASSLGTMNQPQHF.

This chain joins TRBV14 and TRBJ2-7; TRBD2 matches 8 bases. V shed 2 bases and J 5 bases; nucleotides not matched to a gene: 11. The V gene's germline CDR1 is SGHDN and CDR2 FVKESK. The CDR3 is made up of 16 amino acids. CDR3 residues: CASSQTFGTRFDEQYF. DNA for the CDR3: TGTGCCAGCAGCCAAACCTTCGGGACTAGATTCGACGAGCAGTACTTC.

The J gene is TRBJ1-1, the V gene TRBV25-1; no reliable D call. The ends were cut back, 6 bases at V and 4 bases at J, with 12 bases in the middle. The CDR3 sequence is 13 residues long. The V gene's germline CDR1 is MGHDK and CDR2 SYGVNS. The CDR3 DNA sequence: TGTGCCAGCAGCTATGAGGGTGTCACTGAAGCTTTCTTT. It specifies CASSYEGVTEAFF.

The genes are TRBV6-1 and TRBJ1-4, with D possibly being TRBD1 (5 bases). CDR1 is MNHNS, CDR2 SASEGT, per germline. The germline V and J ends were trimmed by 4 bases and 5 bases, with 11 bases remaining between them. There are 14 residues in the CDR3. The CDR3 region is CASSGTGENEKLFF. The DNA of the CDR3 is TGTGCCAGCAGTGGGACGGGGGAAAATGAAAAACTGTTTTTT.

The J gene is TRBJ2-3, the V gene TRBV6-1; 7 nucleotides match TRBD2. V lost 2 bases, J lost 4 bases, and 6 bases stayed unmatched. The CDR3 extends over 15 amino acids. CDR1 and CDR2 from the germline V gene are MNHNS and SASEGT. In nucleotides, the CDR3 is TGTGCCAGCAGTGAAAACACCGCGGGGGCAGATACGCAGTATTTT. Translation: CASSENTAGADTQYF.

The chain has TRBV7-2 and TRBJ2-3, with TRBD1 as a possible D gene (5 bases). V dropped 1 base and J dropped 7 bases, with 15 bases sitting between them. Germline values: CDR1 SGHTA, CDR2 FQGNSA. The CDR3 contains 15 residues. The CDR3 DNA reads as TGTGCCAGCAGCTTAGAGGGGTATAGCAGAAATACGCAGTATTTT. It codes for CASSLEGYSRNTQYF.

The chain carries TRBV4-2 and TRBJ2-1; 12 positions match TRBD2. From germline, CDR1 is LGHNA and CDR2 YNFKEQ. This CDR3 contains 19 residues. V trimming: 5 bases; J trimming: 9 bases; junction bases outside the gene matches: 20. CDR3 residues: CASSFKTAETSGSATEQFF. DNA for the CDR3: TGTGCCAGCAGCTTCAAGACCGCCGAGACTAGCGGGAGCGCCACTGAGCAGTTCTTC.

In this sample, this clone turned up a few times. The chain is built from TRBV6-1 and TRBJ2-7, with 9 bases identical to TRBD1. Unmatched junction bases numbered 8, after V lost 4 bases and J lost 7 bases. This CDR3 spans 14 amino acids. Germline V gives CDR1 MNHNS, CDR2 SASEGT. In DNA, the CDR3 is TGTGCCAGCAGTGTACCGGGACAGGGACCGGAGCAGTACTTC. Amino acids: CASSVPGQGPEQYF.

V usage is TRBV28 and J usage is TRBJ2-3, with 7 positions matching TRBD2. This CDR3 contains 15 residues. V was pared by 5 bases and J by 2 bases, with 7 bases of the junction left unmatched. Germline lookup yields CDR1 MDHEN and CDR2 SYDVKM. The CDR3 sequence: CASSPTSALTDTQYF. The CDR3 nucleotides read TGTGCCAGCAGTCCTACTAGCGCTCTCACAGATACGCAGTATTTT.

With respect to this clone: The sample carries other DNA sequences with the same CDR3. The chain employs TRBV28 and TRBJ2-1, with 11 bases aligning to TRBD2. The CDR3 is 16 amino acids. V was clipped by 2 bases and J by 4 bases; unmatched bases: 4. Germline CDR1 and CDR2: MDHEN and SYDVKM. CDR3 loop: CASSLITSGSYNEQFF. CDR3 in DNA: TGTGCCAGCAGTTTAATTACTAGCGGGAGTTACAATGAGCAGTTCTTC. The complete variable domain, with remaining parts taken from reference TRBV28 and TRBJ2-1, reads DVKVTQSSRYLVKRTGEKVFLECVQDMDHENMFWYRQDPGLGLRLIYFSYDVKMKEKGDIPEGYSVSREKKERFSLILESASTNQTSMYLCASSLITSGSYNEQFFGPGTRLTVL.

The CDR3 reads CASSDTLTSGSSYEQYF. The CDR3, as DNA: TGTGCCAGCAGTGACACCCTTACTAGCGGGAGCTCCTACGAGCAGTACTTC. This chain connects TRBV6-4 to TRBJ2-7, with 11 bases identical to TRBD2. Losses at the gene ends were 2 bases for V and 0 bases for J; bases not matched to a gene: 6. CDR1 MRHNA and CDR2 SNTAGT come from the germline V gene. The CDR3 sequence is 17 residues long.

The CDR3 DNA is TGCGCCAGCAGCCAAGACCGGGACGGGGAGCTGTTTTTT. Amino acid sequence: CASSQDRDGELFF. J is TRBJ2-2 and V is TRBV4-3; D may be TRBD2 (5 bases). This CDR3 has 13 residues. Germline CDR1 LGHNA, CDR2 YSLEER. V lost 0 bases to trimming and J lost 7 bases, with 6 bases between them.

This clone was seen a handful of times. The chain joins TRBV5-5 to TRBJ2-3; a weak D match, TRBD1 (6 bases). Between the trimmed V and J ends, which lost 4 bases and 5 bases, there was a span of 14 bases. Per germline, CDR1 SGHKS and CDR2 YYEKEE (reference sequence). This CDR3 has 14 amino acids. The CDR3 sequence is CASSPTGMRDTQYF. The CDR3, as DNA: TGTGCCAGCAGCCCGACAGGAATGCGAGATACGCAGTATTTT.

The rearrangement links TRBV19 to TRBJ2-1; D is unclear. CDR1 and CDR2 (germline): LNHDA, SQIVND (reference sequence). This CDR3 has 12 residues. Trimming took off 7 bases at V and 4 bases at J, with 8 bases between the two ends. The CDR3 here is CASKSGYNEQFF. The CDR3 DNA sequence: TGTGCCAGTAAATCGGGTTACAATGAGCAGTTCTTC.

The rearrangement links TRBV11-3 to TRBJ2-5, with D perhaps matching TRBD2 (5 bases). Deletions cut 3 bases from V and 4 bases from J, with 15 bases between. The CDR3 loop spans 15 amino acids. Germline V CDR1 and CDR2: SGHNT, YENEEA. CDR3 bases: TGTGCCAGCAGCTTGGGAGAGGCCCTAGGAGAGACCCAGTACTTC. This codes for CASSLGEALGETQYF. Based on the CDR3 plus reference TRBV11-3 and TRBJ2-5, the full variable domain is EAGVVQSPRYKIIEKKQPVAFWCNPISGHNTLYWYLQNLGQGPELLIRYENEEAVDDSQLPKDRFSAERLKGVDSTLKIQPAELGDSAVYLCASSLGEALGETQYFGPGTRLLVL.

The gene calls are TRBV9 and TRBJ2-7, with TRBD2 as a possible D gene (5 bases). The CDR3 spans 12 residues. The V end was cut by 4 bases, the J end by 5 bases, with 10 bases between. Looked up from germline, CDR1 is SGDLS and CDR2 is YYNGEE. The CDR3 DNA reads TGTGCCAGCAGCCCCCGGGGTAACGAGCAGTACTTC. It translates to CASSPRGNEQYF. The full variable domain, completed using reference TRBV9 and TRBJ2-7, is DSGVTQTPKHLITATGQRVTLRCSPRSGDLSVYWYQQSLDQGLQFLIQYYNGEERAKGNILERFSAQQFPDLHSELNLSSLELGDSALYFCASSPRGNEQYFGPGTRLTVT.

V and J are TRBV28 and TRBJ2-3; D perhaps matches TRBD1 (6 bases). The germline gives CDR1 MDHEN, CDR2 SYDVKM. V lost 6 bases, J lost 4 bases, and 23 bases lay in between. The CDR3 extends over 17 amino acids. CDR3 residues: CASSFLPGQRVSDTQYF. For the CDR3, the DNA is TGTGCCAGCAGCTTTCTCCCCGGACAGAGGGTATCAGATACGCAGTATTTT. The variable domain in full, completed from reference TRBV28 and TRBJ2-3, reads DVKVTQSSRYLVKRTGEKVFLECVQDMDHENMFWYRQDPGLGLRLIYFSYDVKMKEKGDIPEGYSVSREKKERFSLILESASTNQTSMYLCASSFLPGQRVSDTQYFGPGTRLTVL.

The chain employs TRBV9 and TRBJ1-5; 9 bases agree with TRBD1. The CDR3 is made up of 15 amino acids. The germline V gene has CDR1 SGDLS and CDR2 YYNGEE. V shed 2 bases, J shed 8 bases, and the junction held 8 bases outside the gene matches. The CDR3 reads CASSVSGTGMEPQHF. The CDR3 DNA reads TGTGCCAGCAGCGTTTCCGGGACAGGGATGGAGCCCCAGCATTTT.